The T cell receptor (beta chain) described here comes from a study of memory CD4+ T cells and cytomegalovirus serostatus. Study-level results: Of 150 to 200 reported CMV TCRbeta sequences, 65 to 85 were found in memory CD4+ repertoires.

Worth noting for this clone: Its target is not known.

The sort gate was single viable CD3+CD4+CD8-CD45RO+ cells for memory CD4+ T cells. Serum IgG to CMV pp150, pp28, p38 and p52 defined serostatus. The CDR3 covers 13 residues. The germline gives CDR1 WNHNN, CDR2 SYGVQD (reference sequence). Trimming pared 5 bases from V and 2 bases from J, leaving 8 bases between. Assay: immunoSEQ multiplex PCR; the TCRdb copy retains only in-frame clones and omits some. The sample includes some 46,000 clones, over 60% of them seen just once. This clonotype originated in an adult in good health and CMV-seronegative. The chain has TRBV10-1 and TRBJ2-3; no definite D call. Sequencing was performed on memory CD4+ T cells from blood. The DNA for the CDR3 is TGCGCCAGCAGTAACAACCCCACAGATACGCAGTATTTT. It encodes CASSNNPTDTQYF.